Listed here are 20 T cell receptor beta chains from one sample, sequenced in a study of neurological immune-mediated disorders. Documented time point: longitudinal time-point 3. TCRdb processed the 5' RACE reads anew with MiXCR; each CDR3 protein has one entry. This table holds approximately 85,000 distinct CDR3 sequences, around 4.7% found once. Input material: PBMCs. The receptors derive from a woman aged 60-70 years with multiple sclerosis.

Many counts were recorded for this clonotype. The chain uses TRBV5-1 and TRBJ1-1; 8 positions match TRBD1. CDR1 and CDR2 from the germline V gene are SGHRS and YFSETQ. Losses at the gene ends were 0 bases for V and 5 bases for J; bases not matched to a gene: 6. The CDR3 is 15 amino acids. CDR3 amino acids: CASSLEGQGLTEAFF. CDR3 bases: TGCGCCAGCAGCTTGGAAGGACAGGGATTGACTGAAGCTTTCTTT. The full variable domain, in which reference TRBV5-1 and TRBJ1-1 provide the parts outside the CDR3, is KAGVTQTPRYLIKTRGQQVTLSCSPISGHRSVSWYQQTPGQGLQFLFEYFSETQRNKGNFPGRFSGRQFSNSRSEMNVSTLELGDSALYLCASSLEGQGLTEAFFGQGTRLTVV.

This clonotype was seen ten or more times. The gene calls are TRBV7-8 and TRBJ2-2; 8 positions agree with TRBD1. The CDR3 consists of 18 residues. CDR1 and CDR2 from the germline V gene are SGHVS and FQNEAQ. Trimming cost V 1 base and J 1 base; bases outside gene matches: 8. The CDR3: CASSLVRQGAVNTGELFF. For the CDR3, the DNA is TGTGCCAGCAGCTTAGTTCGGCAGGGGGCAGTGAACACCGGGGAGCTGTTTTTT.

This clonotype was seen many times. The chain carries TRBV4-1 and TRBJ2-7; D remains unclear. From germline, CDR1 is MGHRA and CDR2 YSYEKL. This CDR3 is 12 amino acids long. V lost 0 bases, J lost 4 bases, and 4 bases lay in between. The CDR3, as DNA: TGCGCCAGCAGCCAAGACAAGTACGAGCAGTACTTC. Protein product: CASSQDKYEQYF.

For this clonotype: Given a much more abundant clone one base away, this may be a read error. This CDR3 is missing its conserved last phenylalanine or tryptophan, likely due to a read error. The chain uses TRBV27 and TRBJ2-3; TRBD1 matches at 7 bases. CDR1 and CDR2 from the germline V gene are MNHEY and SMNVEV (reference sequence). Trimming took 6 bases from V and 3 from J; bases not matched to a gene: 3. This CDR3 contains 13 residues. The CDR3 loop is CASRTGRTDTQYC. The CDR3 DNA sequence: TGTGCCAGCAGGACAGGGCGGACAGATACGCAGTATTGT.

There are many counts of this clonotype. J is TRBJ1-1 and V is TRBV12-3 or TRBV12-4, with TRBD1 matching 10 bases. With 2 bases clipped from V and 3 bases from J, the junction kept 6 bases outside the gene matches. This CDR3 contains 16 residues. CDR3 loop: CASSLSFGQGDTEAFF. The CDR3 nucleotides are TGTGCCAGCAGTTTATCTTTCGGACAGGGGGACACTGAAGCTTTCTTT.

In this sample, this clonotype turned up many times. The gene calls are TRBV6-1 and TRBJ1-2; the D is unclear. CDR1 is MNHNS and CDR2 is SASEGT in the germline V gene. Trimming stripped 8 bases from V and 5 bases from J, with 6 bases between. The CDR3 is 10 amino acids. In nucleotides, the CDR3 is TGTGCCAGCTTATCTTATGGCTACACCTTC. Residues: CASLSYGYTF.

This clonotype was counted ten times or more. V usage is TRBV5-1 and J usage is TRBJ2-1; the D gene is possibly TRBD2 (6 bases). CDR1 and CDR2 from the germline V gene are SGHRS and YFSETQ. V lost 2 bases, J lost 5 bases, and 23 bases lay in between. The CDR3 is made up of 18 amino acids. CDR3 residues: CASSLWQAGGAGNNEQFF. The CDR3 bases are TGCGCCAGCAGCTTATGGCAGGCTGGAGGGGCTGGGAACAATGAGCAGTTCTTC.

V usage is TRBV6-4 and J usage is TRBJ1-1; no reliable D call. Germline CDR1 and CDR2: MRHNA and SNTAGT. The ends were cut back, 2 bases at V and 7 bases at J, with 11 bases in the middle. This CDR3 comprises 13 residues. The CDR3 DNA follows: TGTGCCAGCAGTGACGGGGAGTGGGGTGAAGCTTTCTTT. This translates into CASSDGEWGEAFF.

This clonotype was found many times. V gene TRBV6-5 combines with J gene TRBJ1-6; 7 nucleotides align to TRBD1. Germline CDR1 MNHEY, CDR2 SVGAGI. The CDR3 spans 14 residues. V was pared by 7 bases and J by 9 bases, with 9 bases of the junction left unmatched. CDR3 region: CASNYRGAGSPLHF. CDR3 DNA: TGTGCCAGCAACTACAGGGGAGCAGGTTCACCCCTCCACTTT.

This clonotype was observed many times. CDR3 bases: TGTGCCAGCAGCCAAGCGGGACAGGGGGTTTACGAGCAGTACTTC. This encodes CASSQAGQGVYEQYF. J is TRBJ2-7 and V is TRBV4-2; TRBD1 aligns across 11 bases. V gave up 1 base and J gave up 4 bases; unmatched junction bases: 3. This CDR3 has 15 residues. Germline V gene data show CDR1 as LGHNA and CDR2 as YNFKEQ.

This clonotype has only a few counts. This may be a read error, as it is one base from a much larger clone. V gene TRBV5-1 combines with J gene TRBJ2-1; TRBD2 matches 8 bases. The CDR3 runs to 17 residues. CDR1 is SGHRS, CDR2 YFSETQ, per germline. The DNA for the CDR3 is TGCACCAGCAGCTTGGGCGGTAGCGGGGATTTCTACAATGAGCAGTTCTTC. Protein product: CTSSLGGSGDFYNEQFF.

This clonotype was seen a handful of times. The chain has TRBV18 and TRBJ2-3, with 8 nucleotides matching TRBD2. This CDR3 contains 16 residues. J lost 2 bases, V lost 1 base, and 5 bases had no gene match. Germline-derived CDR1 and CDR2 are KGHSH and LQKENI. The CDR3: CASSPLAGGFTDTQYF. The CDR3, as DNA: TGTGCCAGCTCACCACTGGCGGGGGGATTCACAGATACGCAGTATTTT.

For this clonotype: A much bigger clone sits one base away, suggesting this may be a read error. The rearrangement joins TRBV18 to TRBJ1-6, with a weak D call TRBD1 (6 bases). The CDR3 sequence is 14 residues long. Germline lookup yields CDR1 KGHSH and CDR2 LQKENI. Between the trimmed V and J ends, which lost 2 bases and 9 bases, there was a span of 11 bases. The CDR3 reads CASSPIGQTSPLHF. The CDR3 DNA is TGTGCCAGCTCACCAATCGGACAGACTTCACCCCTCCACTTT.

This clonotype was seen ten or more times. The chain uses TRBV7-2 and TRBJ2-1, with unresolved D. The CDR3 length is 15 residues. The germline CDR1 and CDR2 sequences are SGHTA and FQGNSA. Trimming removed 3 bases from V and 5 bases from J, with 14 bases in between. The CDR3 spells CASSFNSASNNEQFF. As DNA, the CDR3 is TGTGCCAGCAGCTTCAACAGTGCCTCTAACAATGAGCAGTTCTTC.

This clonotype was counted at least ten times. The rearrangement links TRBV18 to TRBJ2-2, with D possibly matching TRBD1 (5 bases). Germline CDR1 KGHSH, CDR2 LQKENI. This CDR3 comprises 15 residues. V lost 6 bases and J lost 0, with 11 bases in between. CDR3 coding DNA: TGTGCCAGCTCCCCAGGGATTGCGAACACCGGGGAGCTGTTTTTT. Translated: CASSPGIANTGELFF.

This clonotype occurred many times. The gene calls are TRBV5-1 and TRBJ2-1; TRBD2 matches 9 bases. CDR3 length: 18 amino acids. The ends lost 3 bases at V and 3 bases at J; junction bases unmatched: 13. Per germline, CDR1 SGHRS and CDR2 YFSETQ. The CDR3 loop reads CASSSRPPSAGGYNEQFF. The CDR3 DNA reads TGCGCCAGCAGCTCACGGCCCCCCTCAGCGGGGGGCTACAATGAGCAGTTCTTC.

This clonotype occurred many times. The chain employs TRBV20-1 and TRBJ1-3, with D possibly matching TRBD1 (6 bases). The CDR3 totals 14 residues. Between the trimmed V and J ends, which lost 6 bases and 0 bases, there was a span of 12 bases. Germline assignment: CDR1 DFQATT and CDR2 SNEGSKA (reference sequence). Here the CDR3 reads CSAYTGTSGNTIYF. Here the CDR3 DNA reads TGCAGTGCGTACACAGGGACCTCTGGAAACACCATATATTTT.

On this clonotype: The DNA is omitted, as the CDR3 cannot be located on it reliably, and the CDR3 follows TCRdb's listing. V is TRBV7-8 and J is TRBJ2-5; TRBD2 is the table's D call and was not checked against the DNA. With termini counted, the CDR3 has 16 amino acids. The germline V gene has CDR1 SGHVS and CDR2 FQNEAQ. This chain's CDR3 is CASSFGSGALQETQYF.

This clonotype was counted at least ten times. This chain links TRBV11-2 with TRBJ2-5; the match to TRBD2 covers 8 bases. This CDR3 region has 15 residues. CDR1 and CDR2 (germline): SGHAT, FQNNGV. J gave up 5 bases and V 1 base, and 6 bases lay outside the gene matches. The CDR3 sequence: CASSLVRGGRETQYF. In nucleotides, the CDR3 is TGTGCCAGCAGCTTAGTTCGCGGGGGGCGCGAGACCCAGTACTTC.

This clonotype showed up many times. V is TRBV12-3 or TRBV12-4 and J is TRBJ1-3, with TRBD1 matching 8 bases. The CDR3 runs 15 residues. With V trimmed by 6 bases and J by 3 bases, 7 bases remained unmatched. CDR3 residues: CASSSGQAGGNTIYF. In DNA, the CDR3 is TGTGCCAGCAGCTCGGGACAGGCAGGTGGAAACACCATATATTTT.